One and the same sample provided the 15 T cell receptor beta chains below, sequenced in a study of immune evolution from preneoplasia to lung adenocarcinoma. Sequencing was performed with immunoSEQ multiplex PCR; in TCRdb, only in-frame clones are kept and a portion is missing. The repertoire consists of about 4,100 clones, with 65% to 85% occurring once and the leading ten covering 6.8%. The sample comprised FFPE minimally invasive lung adenocarcinoma tissue. These receptors all stem from a person aged 50-70 years with lung adenocarcinoma.

The chain uses TRBV5-1 and TRBJ1-2; D perhaps matches TRBD1 (6 bases). The germline V gene has CDR1 SGHRS and CDR2 YFSETQ. This CDR3 region has 15 residues. V was shortened by 4 bases and J by 4 bases, with 17 bases between the two germline ends. CDR3 in amino acids: CASSTSGGLGYGYTF. The CDR3 region has the DNA TGCGCCAGCAGCACGAGCGGGGGGCTCGGCTATGGCTACACCTTC.

The chain links TRBV5-1 to TRBJ2-7; D is unresolved. Trimming took off 0 bases at V and 0 bases at J, with 10 bases between the two ends. The CDR3 runs 15 residues. Germline V gene lookup returns CDR1 SGHRS and CDR2 YFSETQ. The chain's CDR3 is CASSLVVASSYEQYF. The CDR3, as DNA: TGCGCCAGCAGCTTGGTCGTCGCTAGCTCCTACGAGCAGTACTTC.

The CDR3 loop is CASGIGANEKLFF. The CDR3 DNA follows: TGTGCCTCAGGGATCGGGGCTAATGAAAAACTGTTTTTT. The gene calls are TRBV6-1 and TRBJ1-4, with D perhaps matching TRBD1 (5 bases). This CDR3 spans 13 amino acids. Germline values: CDR1 MNHNS, CDR2 SASEGT. With 11 bases removed from V and 3 bases from J, the gap between germline ends came to 13 bases.

The chain uses TRBV28 and TRBJ2-7; no reliable D call. Looked up from germline, CDR1 is MDHEN and CDR2 is SYDVKM. This CDR3 is built from 13 residues. V lost 6 bases and J lost 0, with 9 bases in between. The DNA for the CDR3 is TGTGCCAGCAGACGACGGAACTCCTACGAGCAGTACTTC. This gives the protein CASRRRNSYEQYF.

The chain couples TRBV19 to TRBJ2-1; the match to TRBD1 covers 7 bases. Germline V gene lookup returns CDR1 LNHDA and CDR2 SQIVND (reference sequence). This CDR3 contains 15 residues. With V trimmed by 3 bases and J by 2 bases, 4 bases remained unmatched. In DNA, the CDR3 is TGTGCCAGTAGTATCCGGGACAGCCCCTACAATGAGCAGTTCTTC. Residues: CASSIRDSPYNEQFF.

J is TRBJ1-3 and V is TRBV5-1, with D tentatively TRBD1 (6 bases). Trimming stripped 4 bases from V and 1 base from J, with 9 bases between. The CDR3 consists of 14 residues. Germline lookup yields CDR1 SGHRS and CDR2 YFSETQ. CDR3 sequence (DNA): TGCGCCAGCAGCCTCGGGACATCTGGAAACACCATATATTTT. Translation gives CASSLGTSGNTIYF.

This rearrangement joins TRBV30 to TRBJ1-2; no firm D call. With 4 bases removed from V and 4 bases from J, the gap between germline ends came to 16 bases. The CDR3 is 14 residues long. The germline V gene encodes CDR1 GTSNPN and CDR2 SVGIG (reference sequence). The CDR3 here is CAWIQERTAYGYTF. CDR3 coding DNA: TGTGCCTGGATCCAGGAGAGGACTGCCTATGGCTACACCTTC.

V gene TRBV30 combines with J gene TRBJ2-4, with 8 bases lining up with TRBD1. Germline V gene lookup returns CDR1 GTSNPN and CDR2 SVGIG (reference sequence). The CDR3 has 14 residues. Trimming took 3 bases from V and 3 from J; bases not matched to a gene: 4. CDR3 DNA: TGTGCCTGGAGCCCAGGGACAGGCAAAAACATTCAGTACTTC. Encoded protein: CAWSPGTGKNIQYF.

The chain is built from TRBV7-8 and TRBJ2-5; 9 nucleotides match TRBD2. Germline loops: CDR1 SGHVS, CDR2 FQNEAQ. V lost 5 bases and J lost 9; bases outside the gene matches: 13. The CDR3 has 15 amino acids. CDR3 sequence (DNA): TGTGCCAGCAGCGTCGGAACTAGCGGGCCTTTGGCCCAGTACTTC. Translation: CASSVGTSGPLAQYF.

The chain combines TRBV27 with TRBJ1-5; no reliable D call. The V end was cut by 1 base, the J end by 1 base, with 8 bases between. Germline assignment: CDR1 MNHEY and CDR2 SMNVEV (reference sequence). This CDR3 spans 15 amino acids. The DNA of the CDR3 is TGTGCCAGCAGTTTATTTGGAGGGAGCAATCAGCCCCAGCATTTT. Its protein is CASSLFGGSNQPQHF.

The chain couples TRBV6-6 to TRBJ1-5; no firm D call. The CDR3 runs to 13 residues. Germline CDR1 is MNHNY and CDR2 is SVGAGI (reference sequence). Trimming removed 6 bases from V and 7 bases from J, with 13 bases in between. For the CDR3, the DNA is TGTGCCAGCAGCCCTACTGCATGGCAGCCCCAGCATTTT. Encoded protein: CASSPTAWQPQHF.

The chain is built from TRBV11-1 and TRBJ1-1; D perhaps matches TRBD1 (5 bases). This CDR3 has 14 amino acids. V gave up 1 base and J gave up 8 bases, with 14 bases separating them. CDR1 and CDR2 from the germline V gene are SGHAT and FQDESV (reference sequence). The CDR3 bases are TGTGCCAGCAGCTTAGATGGGACGGACGCAGAAGCTTTCTTT. As protein: CASSLDGTDAEAFF.

The rearrangement links TRBV30 to TRBJ1-2; the match to TRBD1 covers 9 bases. CDR3 size: 13 residues. After removal of 4 bases from V and 7 bases from J, the junction contained 7 bases not matched to a gene. Germline values: CDR1 GTSNPN, CDR2 SVGIG (reference sequence). The CDR3 DNA follows: TGTGCCTGGAAACAGGGGGCGGGAGGTGGCTACACCTTC. Its translation: CAWKQGAGGGYTF. The full variable domain, with the rest looked up from reference TRBV30 and TRBJ1-2, is SQTIHQWPATLVQPVGSPLSLECTVEGTSNPNLYWYRQAAGRGLQLLFYSVGIGQISSEVPQNLSASRPQDRQFILSSKKLLLSDSGFYLCAWKQGAGGGYTFGSGTRLTVV.

This clone was picked up a small number of times. This rearrangement joins TRBV19 to TRBJ2-7; TRBD1 agrees at 9 bases. The CDR3 has 15 residues. Germline loops: CDR1 LNHDA, CDR2 SQIVND (reference sequence). Germline trimming cut 3 bases from V and 3 bases from J; bases unmatched to any gene: 6. CDR3 residues: CASSMRGQGYYEQYF. The CDR3 DNA reads TGTGCCAGTAGTATGCGGGGACAGGGCTACTACGAGCAGTACTTC.

The chain combines TRBV5-4 with TRBJ1-2; D unclear. V lost 1 base to trimming and J lost 4 bases, with 8 bases between them. There are 13 residues in the CDR3. Germline V gene data show CDR1 as SGHNT and CDR2 as YYREEE (reference sequence). CDR3 nucleotide sequence: TGTGCCAGCAGCTTGTCCCGCACCTATGGCTACACCTTC. Amino acids: CASSLSRTYGYTF.